Listed below are T cell receptor beta chains from one sample, sequenced in a study of blood T cell repertoires in COVID-19. The data were produced by immunoSEQ multiplex PCR, yet TCRdb's version contains in-frame clones alone and is incomplete. Among 150,000 to 200,000 clones, around four fifths were seen once, and the ten largest hold around 8%. Sequenced material: peripheral blood. Source of these receptors: a woman older than 75 with COVID-19, enrolled during active disease. CDR3s include the opening cysteine and the closing phenylalanine or tryptophan. Fields, in order: D gene, V gene, J gene, clone size, CDR3 protein, CDR3 DNA. A D gene is named only where the DNA matches it firmly. Expanded clones are given a class, and other clones once, few, many or no size at all.

d_call: .; v_call: TRBV11-3; j_call: TRBJ2-2; clone_size: .; cdr3_aa: CASRRTGDSGELFF; cdr3_nt: TGTGCCAGCAGACGAACAGGAGACTCCGGGGAGCTGTTTTTT
d_call: TRBD2; v_call: TRBV5-1; j_call: TRBJ2-3; clone_size: .; cdr3_aa: CASSSGEGPDTQYF; cdr3_nt: TGCGCCAGCAGCTCCGGGGAGGGCCCAGATACGCAGTATTTT
d_call: .; v_call: TRBV12-3/TRBV12-4; j_call: TRBJ2-5; clone_size: .; cdr3_aa: CASSFMETQYF; cdr3_nt: TGTGCCAGCAGTTTTATGGAGACCCAGTACTTC
d_call: .; v_call: TRBV10-1; j_call: TRBJ1-5; clone_size: .; cdr3_aa: CASSETGQPQHF; cdr3_nt: TGCGCCAGCAGTGAAACAGGTCAGCCCCAGCATTTT
d_call: TRBD2; v_call: TRBV5-1; j_call: TRBJ2-7; clone_size: .; cdr3_aa: CASRGDPGGSSYEQYF; cdr3_nt: TGCGCCAGCAGGGGTGACCCTGGCGGGAGCTCCTACGAGCAGTACTTC
d_call: TRBD2; v_call: TRBV5-1; j_call: TRBJ2-4; clone_size: .; cdr3_aa: CASSSTSDLAKNIQYF; cdr3_nt: TGCGCCAGCAGTTCAACTAGCGACCTAGCCAAAAACATTCAGTACTTC
d_call: TRBD2; v_call: TRBV5-4; j_call: TRBJ2-3; clone_size: .; cdr3_aa: CASSSRGGLDTQYF; cdr3_nt: TGTGCCAGCAGCTCCCGGGGGGGCCTAGATACGCAGTATTTT
d_call: .; v_call: TRBV23-1; j_call: TRBJ2-1; clone_size: .; cdr3_aa: CASSHDNEQFF; cdr3_nt: TGCGCCAGCAGTCACGACAATGAGCAGTTCTTC
d_call: .; v_call: TRBV19; j_call: TRBJ2-7; clone_size: .; cdr3_aa: CASGPGTVGGYEQYF; cdr3_nt: TGTGCCAGTGGACCGGGTACAGTTGGAGGCTACGAGCAGTACTTC
d_call: TRBD1; v_call: TRBV10-3; j_call: TRBJ1-5; clone_size: few; cdr3_aa: CAISTTGDNQPQHF; cdr3_nt: TGTGCCATCAGTACGACAGGGGACAATCAGCCCCAGCATTTT
d_call: .; v_call: TRBV11-3; j_call: TRBJ2-1; clone_size: .; cdr3_aa: CATFLVQNPARYNEQFF; cdr3_nt: TGTGCCACCTTCTTAGTACAGAACCCCGCACGTTACAATGAGCAGTTCTTC
d_call: .; v_call: TRBV9; j_call: TRBJ2-2; clone_size: .; cdr3_aa: CASSVTDGNTGELFF; cdr3_nt: TGTGCCAGCAGCGTGACTGATGGGAACACCGGGGAGCTGTTTTTT
d_call: .; v_call: TRBV19; j_call: TRBJ1-2; clone_size: .; cdr3_aa: CASSIDRGDQGYTF; cdr3_nt: TGTGCCAGTAGTATAGATCGGGGAGATCAGGGCTACACCTTC
d_call: TRBD1; v_call: TRBV7-9; j_call: TRBJ1-4; clone_size: few; cdr3_aa: CASSFRDSGANEKLFF; cdr3_nt: TGTGCCAGCAGCTTCCGGGACAGTGGGGCTAATGAAAAACTGTTTTTT
d_call: TRBD1; v_call: TRBV6-5; j_call: TRBJ1-3; clone_size: .; cdr3_aa: CASSYSLQGNTIYF; cdr3_nt: TGTGCCAGCAGTTACTCGCTACAGGGGAACACCATATATTTT
d_call: TRBD1; v_call: TRBV27; j_call: TRBJ1-2; clone_size: .; cdr3_aa: CATYRGRLGYTF; cdr3_nt: TGTGCCACCTACAGGGGGCGTCTGGGCTACACCTTC
d_call: TRBD1; v_call: TRBV5-1; j_call: TRBJ2-5; clone_size: .; cdr3_aa: CASSLDGTGVETQYF; cdr3_nt: TGCGCCAGCAGCTTGGACGGTACAGGGGTGGAGACCCAGTACTTC
d_call: .; v_call: TRBV6-5; j_call: TRBJ1-4; clone_size: once; cdr3_aa: CASSSAGGANEKLFF; cdr3_nt: TGTGCCAGCAGCTCCGCGGGGGGCGCTAATGAAAAACTGTTTTTT
d_call: .; v_call: TRBV10-3; j_call: TRBJ2-2; clone_size: .; cdr3_aa: CAISADMNTGELFF; cdr3_nt: TGTGCCATCAGTGCGGACATGAACACCGGGGAGCTGTTTTTT
d_call: TRBD2; v_call: TRBV28; j_call: TRBJ2-3; clone_size: .; cdr3_aa: CASRYTSGTSTDTQYF; cdr3_nt: TGTGCCAGCAGATACACTAGCGGGACTAGCACAGATACGCAGTATTTT
d_call: TRBD2; v_call: TRBV3-1/TRBV3-2; j_call: TRBJ2-5; clone_size: .; cdr3_aa: CASSQDVGLAGQETQYF; cdr3_nt: TGTGCCAGCAGCCAAGACGTTGGACTAGCGGGTCAAGAGACCCAGTACTTC
d_call: .; v_call: TRBV28; j_call: TRBJ1-3; clone_size: .; cdr3_aa: CASSLTVTLSGNTIYF; cdr3_nt: TGTGCCAGCAGTCTCACCGTGACACTCTCTGGAAACACCATATATTTT
d_call: TRBD1; v_call: TRBV14; j_call: TRBJ2-7; clone_size: .; cdr3_aa: CASSQGPPGQTTYEQYF; cdr3_nt: TGTGCCAGCAGCCAAGGACCGCCGGGACAGACTACCTACGAGCAGTACTTC
d_call: .; v_call: TRBV7-9; j_call: TRBJ1-2; clone_size: .; cdr3_aa: CAFGSPAGLSYGYTF; cdr3_nt: TGTGCCTTCGGGAGCCCGGCAGGACTCTCCTATGGCTACACCTTC
d_call: .; v_call: TRBV2; j_call: TRBJ1-1; clone_size: .; cdr3_aa: CASTPDGENTEAFF; cdr3_nt: TGTGCCAGCACTCCGGACGGGGAGAACACTGAAGCTTTCTTT
d_call: .; v_call: TRBV2; j_call: TRBJ1-2; clone_size: .; cdr3_aa: CASSEGIRNYGYTF; cdr3_nt: TGTGCCAGCTCCGAGGGCATTAGGAACTATGGCTACACCTTC
d_call: .; v_call: TRBV6-5; j_call: TRBJ2-6; clone_size: .; cdr3_aa: CASRVTLMANVLTF; cdr3_nt: TGTGCCAGCCGCGTTACCCTTATGGCCAACGTCCTGACTTTC
d_call: .; v_call: TRBV3-1/TRBV3-2; j_call: TRBJ2-7; clone_size: .; cdr3_aa: CASSQRRSGYEQYF; cdr3_nt: TGTGCCAGCAGCCAACGGAGGAGCGGATACGAGCAGTACTTC
d_call: TRBD2; v_call: TRBV6-5; j_call: TRBJ2-3; clone_size: once; cdr3_aa: CASSFRGGQPDTQYF; cdr3_nt: TGTGCCAGCTCGTTCCGGGGGGGCCAGCCAGATACGCAGTATTTT
d_call: TRBD2; v_call: TRBV19; j_call: TRBJ2-1; clone_size: .; cdr3_aa: CASTTSGRGSSYNEQFF; cdr3_nt: TGTGCCAGCACGACTAGCGGGAGGGGTAGCTCCTACAATGAGCAGTTCTTC
d_call: TRBD2; v_call: TRBV5-1; j_call: TRBJ2-1; clone_size: once; cdr3_aa: CASSLGSSGTAYEQFF; cdr3_nt: TGCGCCAGCAGCTTGGGTTCTAGCGGGACGGCCTATGAGCAGTTCTTC
d_call: .; v_call: TRBV5-6; j_call: TRBJ2-1; clone_size: once; cdr3_aa: CASSLVRASTYNEQFF; cdr3_nt: TGTGCCAGCAGCTTGGTTCGAGCGTCCACCTACAATGAGCAGTTCTTC
d_call: TRBD1; v_call: TRBV9; j_call: TRBJ1-2; clone_size: .; cdr3_aa: CASSARTGRKDGYTF; cdr3_nt: TGTGCCAGCAGCGCAAGGACAGGGCGGAAGGATGGCTACACCTTC
d_call: .; v_call: TRBV11-2; j_call: TRBJ2-5; clone_size: .; cdr3_aa: CASSFSGEETQYF; cdr3_nt: TGTGCCAGCAGCTTTTCGGGAGAGGAGACCCAGTACTTC
d_call: TRBD1; v_call: TRBV19; j_call: TRBJ1-5; clone_size: .; cdr3_aa: CASSIVQGASNQPQHF; cdr3_nt: TGTGCCAGTAGTATAGTACAGGGGGCGTCCAATCAGCCCCAGCATTTT
d_call: TRBD1; v_call: TRBV18; j_call: TRBJ1-2; clone_size: .; cdr3_aa: CASSPTGPYGYTF; cdr3_nt: TGTGCCAGCTCACCGACAGGGCCCTATGGCTACACCTTC
d_call: .; v_call: TRBV21-1; j_call: TRBJ2-7; clone_size: .; cdr3_aa: CASSSIQEGAELPREQYF; cdr3_nt: TGTGCCAGCAGCAGCATCCAGGAAGGAGCGGAGCTGCCCAGGGAGCAGTACTTC
d_call: .; v_call: TRBV28; j_call: TRBJ1-2; clone_size: .; cdr3_aa: CASRTSGGVYGYTF; cdr3_nt: TGTGCCAGCAGAACAAGCGGGGGGGTTTATGGCTACACCTTC
d_call: TRBD2; v_call: TRBV9; j_call: TRBJ2-3; clone_size: few; cdr3_aa: CASSVSPSGGQDTQYF; cdr3_nt: TGTGCCAGCAGCGTATCCCCTAGCGGGGGTCAAGATACGCAGTATTTT
d_call: TRBD1; v_call: TRBV9; j_call: TRBJ1-4; clone_size: .; cdr3_aa: CASSPGTGATNEKLFF; cdr3_nt: TGTGCCAGCAGCCCGGGGACAGGGGCTACTAATGAAAAACTGTTTTTT
d_call: TRBD1; v_call: TRBV18; j_call: TRBJ1-1; clone_size: once; cdr3_aa: CASSPEGAINTEAFF; cdr3_nt: TGTGCCAGCTCCCCCGAGGGGGCTATTAACACTGAAGCTTTCTTT
d_call: .; v_call: TRBV27; j_call: TRBJ1-5; clone_size: .; cdr3_aa: CASSLTVYSNQPQHF; cdr3_nt: TGTGCCAGCAGTTTAACAGTGTATAGCAATCAGCCCCAGCATTTT